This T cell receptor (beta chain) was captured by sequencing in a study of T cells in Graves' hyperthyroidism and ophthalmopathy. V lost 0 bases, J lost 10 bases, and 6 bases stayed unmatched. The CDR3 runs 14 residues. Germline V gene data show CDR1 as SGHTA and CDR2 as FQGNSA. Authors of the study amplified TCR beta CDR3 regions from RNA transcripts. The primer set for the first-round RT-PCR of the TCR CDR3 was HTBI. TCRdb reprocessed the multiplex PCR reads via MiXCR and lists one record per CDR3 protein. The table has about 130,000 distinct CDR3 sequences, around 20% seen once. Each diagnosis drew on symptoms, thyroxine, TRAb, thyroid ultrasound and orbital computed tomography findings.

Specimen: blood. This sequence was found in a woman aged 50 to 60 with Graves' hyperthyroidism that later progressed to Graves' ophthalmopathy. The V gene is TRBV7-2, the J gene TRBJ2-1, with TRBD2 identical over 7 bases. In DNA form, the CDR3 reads TGTGCCAGCAGCTTAGCGGCGGGAGCTTGGGAGCAGTTCTTC. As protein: CASSLAAGAWEQFF.